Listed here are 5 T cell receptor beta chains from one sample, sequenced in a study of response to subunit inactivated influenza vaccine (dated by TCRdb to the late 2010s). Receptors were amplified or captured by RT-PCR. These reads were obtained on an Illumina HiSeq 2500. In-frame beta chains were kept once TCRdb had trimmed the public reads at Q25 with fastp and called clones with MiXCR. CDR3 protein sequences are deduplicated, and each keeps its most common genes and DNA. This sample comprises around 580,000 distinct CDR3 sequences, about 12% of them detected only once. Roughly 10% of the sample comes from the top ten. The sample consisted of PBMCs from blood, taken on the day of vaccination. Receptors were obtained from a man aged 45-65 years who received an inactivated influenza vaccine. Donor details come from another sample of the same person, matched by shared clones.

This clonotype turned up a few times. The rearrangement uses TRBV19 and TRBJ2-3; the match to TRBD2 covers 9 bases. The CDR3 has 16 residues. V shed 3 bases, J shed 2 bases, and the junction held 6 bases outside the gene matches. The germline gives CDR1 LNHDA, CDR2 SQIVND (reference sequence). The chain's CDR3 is CASSMGAGGPTDTQYF. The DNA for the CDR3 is TGTGCCAGTAGTATGGGCGCGGGGGGGCCCACAGATACGCAGTATTTT.

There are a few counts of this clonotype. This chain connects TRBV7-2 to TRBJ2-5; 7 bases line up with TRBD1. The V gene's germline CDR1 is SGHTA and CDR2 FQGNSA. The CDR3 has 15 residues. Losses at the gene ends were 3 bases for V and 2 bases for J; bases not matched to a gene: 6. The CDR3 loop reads CASSFSDRQQETQYF. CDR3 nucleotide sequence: TGTGCCAGCAGCTTCTCGGACAGGCAACAAGAGACCCAGTACTTC.

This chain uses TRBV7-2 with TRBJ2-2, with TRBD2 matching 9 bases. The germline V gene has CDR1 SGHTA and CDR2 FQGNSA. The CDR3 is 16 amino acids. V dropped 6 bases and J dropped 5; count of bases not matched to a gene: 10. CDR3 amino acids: CASSQPVAGVTGELFF. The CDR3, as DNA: TGTGCCAGCAGTCAGCCAGTAGCGGGAGTTACCGGGGAGCTGTTTTTT.

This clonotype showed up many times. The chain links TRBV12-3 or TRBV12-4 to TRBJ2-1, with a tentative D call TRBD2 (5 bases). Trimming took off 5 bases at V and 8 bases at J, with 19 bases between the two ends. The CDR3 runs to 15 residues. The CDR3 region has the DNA TGTGCCAGCAGTCCCACTAGAGGGATAGTCCATGAGCAGTTCTTC. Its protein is CASSPTRGIVHEQFF.

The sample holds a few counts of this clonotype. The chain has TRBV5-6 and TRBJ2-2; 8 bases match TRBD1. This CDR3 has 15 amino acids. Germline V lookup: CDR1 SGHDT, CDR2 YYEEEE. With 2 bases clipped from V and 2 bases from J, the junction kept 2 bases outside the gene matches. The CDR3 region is CASSLQGVNTGELFF. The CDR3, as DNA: TGTGCCAGCAGCTTACAGGGGGTCAACACCGGGGAGCTGTTTTTT.